This T cell receptor (beta chain) was found in a study of cytomegalovirus exposure and HLA in healthy donors. Germline V gene lookup returns CDR1 GTSNPN and CDR2 SVGIG (reference sequence). This CDR3 is 15 amino acids long. Trimming took 3 bases from V and 5 from J; bases not matched to a gene: 9. It was with 60 Vbeta and 13 Jbeta primers that the PCR ran. Clones were sequenced by immunoSEQ multiplex PCR, and TCRdb holds only the in-frame ones, with some missing. The sample has approximately 110,000 clones; about 74% are singletons. This clonotype originated in a woman in her fifties or sixties in good health and CMV-seropositive. Sequenced: PBMCs. V usage is TRBV30 and J usage is TRBJ1-5; 8 bases line up with TRBD1. The CDR3 nucleotides are TGTGCCTGGAGCTCCGACAGGGGATTATATCAGCCCCAGCATTTT. It encodes CAWSSDRGLYQPQHF.